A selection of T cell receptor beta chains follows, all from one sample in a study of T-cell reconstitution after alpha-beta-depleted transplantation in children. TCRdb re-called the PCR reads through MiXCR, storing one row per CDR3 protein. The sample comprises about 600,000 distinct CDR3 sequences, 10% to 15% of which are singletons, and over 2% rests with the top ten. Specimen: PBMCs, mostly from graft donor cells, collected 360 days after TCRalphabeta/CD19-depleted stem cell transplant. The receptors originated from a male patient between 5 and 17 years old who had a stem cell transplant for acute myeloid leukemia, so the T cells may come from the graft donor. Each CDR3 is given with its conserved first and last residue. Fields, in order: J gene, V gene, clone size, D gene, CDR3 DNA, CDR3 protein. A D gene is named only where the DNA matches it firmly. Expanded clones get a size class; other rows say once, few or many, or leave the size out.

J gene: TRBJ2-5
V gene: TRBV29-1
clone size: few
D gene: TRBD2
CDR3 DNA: TGCAGCGTTGATGAAGCTAGCGGGAGGTGGTGGGAGACCCAGTACTTC
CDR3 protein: CSVDEASGRWWETQYF

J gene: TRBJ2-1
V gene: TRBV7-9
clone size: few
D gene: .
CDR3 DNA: TGTGCCAGCAGCTTCGGCAGGGGCACCTACAATGAGCAGTTCTTC
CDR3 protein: CASSFGRGTYNEQFF

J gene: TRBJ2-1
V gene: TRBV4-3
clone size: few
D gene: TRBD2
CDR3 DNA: TGCGCCAGCAGCCCTCACGTAGGTAGCGGGAGGGTAGGCTACAATGAGCAGTTCTTC
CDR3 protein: CASSPHVGSGRVGYNEQFF

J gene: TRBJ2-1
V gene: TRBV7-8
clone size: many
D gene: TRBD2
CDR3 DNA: TGTGCCAGCAGCTTAGCGAGTATTCAGACTAGCGGGAACTCCTACAATGAGCAGTTCTTC
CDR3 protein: CASSLASIQTSGNSYNEQFF

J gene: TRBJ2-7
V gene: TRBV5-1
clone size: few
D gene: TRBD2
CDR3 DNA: TGCGCCAGCGCCCCAGCGGGGAACTCCTACGAGCAGTACTTC
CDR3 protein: CASAPAGNSYEQYF

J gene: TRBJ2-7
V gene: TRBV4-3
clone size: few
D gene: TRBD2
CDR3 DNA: TGCGCCAGCAGCCAAAGGACTAGCGACTACGAGCAGTACTTC
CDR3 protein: CASSQRTSDYEQYF

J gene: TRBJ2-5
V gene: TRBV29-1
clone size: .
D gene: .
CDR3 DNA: TGCAGCGCGACTCCGGGAGCAGAGACCCAGTACTTC
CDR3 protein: CSATPGAETQYF

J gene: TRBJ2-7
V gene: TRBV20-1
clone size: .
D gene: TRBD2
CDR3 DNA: TGCAGTGCGCCTAGCGGGAGGAAGGCCCGCGAGCAGTACTTC
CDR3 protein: CSAPSGRKAREQYF

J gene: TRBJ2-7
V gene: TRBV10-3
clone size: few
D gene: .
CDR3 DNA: TGTGCCATCAGTGAGTCAGGGGTACCCGAGCAGTACTTC
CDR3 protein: CAISESGVPEQYF

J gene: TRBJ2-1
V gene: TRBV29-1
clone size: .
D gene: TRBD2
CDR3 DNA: TGCAGCGTCGGGCCTAGCGGGGCGGCCTACAATGAGCAGTTCTTC
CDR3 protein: CSVGPSGAAYNEQFF

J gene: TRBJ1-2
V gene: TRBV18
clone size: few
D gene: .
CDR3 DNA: TGTGCCAGCTCACCGGCTGTGGTAGGCTACACCTTC
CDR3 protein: CASSPAVVGYTF

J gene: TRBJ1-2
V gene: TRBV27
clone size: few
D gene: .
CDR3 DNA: TGTGCCAGCAGTTTATCTTCAGGGATGGGCTATGGCTACACCTTC
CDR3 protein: CASSLSSGMGYGYTF

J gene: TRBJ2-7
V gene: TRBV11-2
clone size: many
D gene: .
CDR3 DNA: TGTGCCAGCAGCTGGGCCCACGAGCAGTACTTC
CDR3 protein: CASSWAHEQYF

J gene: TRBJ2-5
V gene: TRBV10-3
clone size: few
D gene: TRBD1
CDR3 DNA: TGTGCCATCAGTGCTCGGACAGGGGCGTCTGAGACCCAGTACTTC
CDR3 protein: CAISARTGASETQYF

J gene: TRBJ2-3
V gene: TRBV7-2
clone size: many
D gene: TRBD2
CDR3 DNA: TGTGCCAGCAGCTTAGGGCTAGCGGGAGTCGGAACAGATACGCAGTATTTT
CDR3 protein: CASSLGLAGVGTDTQYF

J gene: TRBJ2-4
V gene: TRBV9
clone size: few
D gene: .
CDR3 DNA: TGTGCCAGCAGCGTAGGGGAGGCCAAAAACATTCAGTACTTC
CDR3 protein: CASSVGEAKNIQYF

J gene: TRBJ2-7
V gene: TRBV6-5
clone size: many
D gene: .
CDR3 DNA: TGTGCCAGCAGTCCCCGGGGCGCGAGCTCCTACGAGCAGTACTTC
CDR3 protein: CASSPRGASSYEQYF

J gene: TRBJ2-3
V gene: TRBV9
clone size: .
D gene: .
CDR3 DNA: TGTGCCAGCAGCGGAACGGACGACACAGATACGCAGTATTTT
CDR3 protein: CASSGTDDTDTQYF

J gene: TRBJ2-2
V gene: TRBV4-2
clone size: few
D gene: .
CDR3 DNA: TGTGCCAGCAGCCAAGTTTCCCCGGGGAACACCGGGGAGCTGTTTTTT
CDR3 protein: CASSQVSPGNTGELFF

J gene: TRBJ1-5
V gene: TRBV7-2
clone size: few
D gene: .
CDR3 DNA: TGTGCCAGCAGCTTATCGTCAGCGAGCAATCAGCCCCAGCATTTT
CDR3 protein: CASSLSSASNQPQHF

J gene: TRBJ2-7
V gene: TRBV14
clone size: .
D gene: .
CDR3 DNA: TGTGCCAGCAGCTTCAGTAGTTTCACCTACGAGCAGTACTTC
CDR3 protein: CASSFSSFTYEQYF

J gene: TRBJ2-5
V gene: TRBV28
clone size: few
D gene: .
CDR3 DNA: TGTGCCAGCAGTTCTTTAGCCCCCGCGGGAGAGACCCAGTACTTC
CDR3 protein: CASSSLAPAGETQYF

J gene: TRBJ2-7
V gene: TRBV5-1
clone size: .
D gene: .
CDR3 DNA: TGCGCCAGCAGCTTCATCGGTGACTCCTACGAGCAGTACTTC
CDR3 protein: CASSFIGDSYEQYF

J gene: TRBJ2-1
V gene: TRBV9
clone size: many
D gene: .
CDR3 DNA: TGTGCCAGCAGCCTTCGGGTCGGAGGCGATGAGCAGTTCTTC
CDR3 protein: CASSLRVGGDEQFF

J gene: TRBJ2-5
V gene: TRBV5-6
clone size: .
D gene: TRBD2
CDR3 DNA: TGTGCCAGCAGCTTCACGGGACTAGCGGGAGAAGAGACCCAGTACTTC
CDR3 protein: CASSFTGLAGEETQYF

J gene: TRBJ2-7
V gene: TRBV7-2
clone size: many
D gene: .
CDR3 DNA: TGTGCCAGCAGCTCGGGACCTACCCGCACCGAGCAGTACTTC
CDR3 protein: CASSSGPTRTEQYF

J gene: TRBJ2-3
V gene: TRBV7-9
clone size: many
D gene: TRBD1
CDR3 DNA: TGTGCCAGCAGCTTGCAGGGGGCGAGTACAGATACGCAGTATTTT
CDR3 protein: CASSLQGASTDTQYF

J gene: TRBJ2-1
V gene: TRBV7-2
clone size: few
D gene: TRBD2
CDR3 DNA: TGTGCCAGCAGCTTCGGTGGACTAGCGGAACTCGCTGGCGATGAGCAGTTCTTC
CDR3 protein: CASSFGGLAELAGDEQFF

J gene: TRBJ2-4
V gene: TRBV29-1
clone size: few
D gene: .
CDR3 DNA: TGCAGCGCCACGAGACAGAGAGAAGCCAAAAACATTCAGTACTTC
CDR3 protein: CSATRQREAKNIQYF

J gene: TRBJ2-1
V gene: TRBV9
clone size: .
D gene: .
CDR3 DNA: TGTGCCAGCAGCGTAGCGTCTCCCTCCTACAATGAGCAGTTCTTC
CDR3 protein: CASSVASPSYNEQFF

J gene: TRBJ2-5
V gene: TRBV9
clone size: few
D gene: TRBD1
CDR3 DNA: TGTGCCAGCAGCATCCCGACAGGGGGCCGGGAGACCCAGTACTTC
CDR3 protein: CASSIPTGGRETQYF

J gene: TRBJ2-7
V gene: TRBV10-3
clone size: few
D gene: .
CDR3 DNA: TGTGCCATCAGTGATTCTGGGTTCGCATACGAGCAGTACTTC
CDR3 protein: CAISDSGFAYEQYF